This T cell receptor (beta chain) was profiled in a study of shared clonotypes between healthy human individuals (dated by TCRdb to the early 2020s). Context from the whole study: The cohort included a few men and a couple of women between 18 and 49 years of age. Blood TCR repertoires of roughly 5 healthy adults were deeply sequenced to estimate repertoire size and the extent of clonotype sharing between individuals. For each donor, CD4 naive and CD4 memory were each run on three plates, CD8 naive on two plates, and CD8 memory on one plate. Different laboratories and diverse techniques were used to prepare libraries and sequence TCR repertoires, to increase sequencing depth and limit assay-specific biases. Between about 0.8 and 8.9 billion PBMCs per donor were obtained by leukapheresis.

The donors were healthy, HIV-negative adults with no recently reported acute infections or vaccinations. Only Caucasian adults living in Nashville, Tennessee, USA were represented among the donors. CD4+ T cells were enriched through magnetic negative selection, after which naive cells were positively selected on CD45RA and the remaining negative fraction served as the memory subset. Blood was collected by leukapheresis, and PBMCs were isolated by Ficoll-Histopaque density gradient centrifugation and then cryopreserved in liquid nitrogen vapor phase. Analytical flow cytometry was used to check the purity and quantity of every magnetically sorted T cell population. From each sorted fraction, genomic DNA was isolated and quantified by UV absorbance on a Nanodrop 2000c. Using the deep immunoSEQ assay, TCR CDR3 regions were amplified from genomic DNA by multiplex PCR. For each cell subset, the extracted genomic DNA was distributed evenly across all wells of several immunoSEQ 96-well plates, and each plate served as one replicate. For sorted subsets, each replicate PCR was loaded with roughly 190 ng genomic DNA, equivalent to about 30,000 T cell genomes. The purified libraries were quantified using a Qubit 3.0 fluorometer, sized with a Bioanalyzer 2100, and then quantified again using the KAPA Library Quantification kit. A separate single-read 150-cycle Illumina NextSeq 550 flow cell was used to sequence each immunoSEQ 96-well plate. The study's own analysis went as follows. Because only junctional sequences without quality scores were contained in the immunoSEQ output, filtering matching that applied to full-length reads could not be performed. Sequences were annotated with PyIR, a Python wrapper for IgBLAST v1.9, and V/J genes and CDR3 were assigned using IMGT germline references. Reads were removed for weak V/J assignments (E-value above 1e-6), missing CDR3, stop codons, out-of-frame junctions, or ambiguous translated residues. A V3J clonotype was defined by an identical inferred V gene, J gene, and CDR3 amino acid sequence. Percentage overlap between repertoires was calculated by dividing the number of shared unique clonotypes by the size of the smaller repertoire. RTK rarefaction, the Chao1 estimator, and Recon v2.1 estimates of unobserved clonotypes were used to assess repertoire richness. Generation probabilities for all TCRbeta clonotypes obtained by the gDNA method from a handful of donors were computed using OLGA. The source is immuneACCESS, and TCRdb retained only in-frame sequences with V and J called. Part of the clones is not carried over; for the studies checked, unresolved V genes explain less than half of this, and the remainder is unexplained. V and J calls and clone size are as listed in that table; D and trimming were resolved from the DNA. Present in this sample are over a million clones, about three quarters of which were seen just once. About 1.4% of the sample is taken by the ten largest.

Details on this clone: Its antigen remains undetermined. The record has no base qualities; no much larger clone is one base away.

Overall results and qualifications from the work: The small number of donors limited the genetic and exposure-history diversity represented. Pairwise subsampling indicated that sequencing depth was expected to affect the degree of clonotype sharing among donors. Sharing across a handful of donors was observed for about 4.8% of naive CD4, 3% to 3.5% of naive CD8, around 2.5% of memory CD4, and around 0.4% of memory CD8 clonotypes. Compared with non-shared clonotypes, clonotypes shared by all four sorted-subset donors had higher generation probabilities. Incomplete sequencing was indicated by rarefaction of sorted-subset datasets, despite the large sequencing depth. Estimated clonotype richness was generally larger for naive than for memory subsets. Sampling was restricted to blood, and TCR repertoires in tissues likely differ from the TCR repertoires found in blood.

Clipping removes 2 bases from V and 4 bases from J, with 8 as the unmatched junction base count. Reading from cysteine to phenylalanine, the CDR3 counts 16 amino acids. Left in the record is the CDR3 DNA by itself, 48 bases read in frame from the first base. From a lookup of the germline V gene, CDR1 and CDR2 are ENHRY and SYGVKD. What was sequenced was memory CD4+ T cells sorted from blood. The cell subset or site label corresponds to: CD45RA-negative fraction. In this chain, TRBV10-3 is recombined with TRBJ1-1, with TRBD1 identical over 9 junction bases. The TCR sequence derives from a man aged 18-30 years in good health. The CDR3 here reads CAISEAKGQGGTEAFF. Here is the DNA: TGTGCCATCAGTGAGGCGAAGGGACAGGGAGGCACTGAAGCTTTCTTT.